Here is one TCR beta chain with its context. Its antigen is still unknown. Germline CDR1 is SGHDT and CDR2 is YYEEEE. The CDR3 contains 13 residues. The V end was cut by 2 bases, the J end by 2 bases, with 8 bases between. The data were obtained in a study of neoadjuvant nivolumab and ipilimumab in lung cancer. Measured with immunoSEQ multiplex PCR; TCRdb has only the in-frame clones, and not every one. Of over 4,000 clones listed, about nine tenths are singletons. General observations from the study: TCR clonality did not significantly correlate with pathologic tumor regression.

The input for sequencing was blood, taken after neoadjuvant nivolumab, alone or with ipilimumab, at or shortly before surgery. This TCR was recovered from an adult with non-small cell lung cancer. Some clones in this sample may be carry-over from other donors' samples. J is TRBJ2-7 and V is TRBV5-6; D is uncertain. This chain's CDR3 is CASSFRAAYEQYF. In nucleotides, the CDR3 is TGTGCCAGCAGCTTTAGGGCCGCCTACGAGCAGTACTTC. Using reference TRBV5-6 and TRBJ2-7 for the parts outside the CDR3, the full variable domain is DAGVTQSPTHLIKTRGQQVTLRCSPKSGHDTVSWYQQALGQGPQFIFQYYEEEERQRGNFPDRFSGHQFPNYSSELNVNALLLGDSALYLCASSFRAAYEQYFGPGTRLTVT.